A selection of T cell receptor beta chains follows, all from one sample in a study of blood T cell repertoires in COVID-19. Data came from immunoSEQ multiplex PCR; TCRdb stores just in-frame clones and leaves some out. The data contain about 230,000 clones, around 82% of them singletons. Sequencing was performed on peripheral blood. The receptor source for this set is a man aged 50 to 59 with active or convalescent COVID-19. Both conserved end residues are part of each CDR3. Fields, in order: D gene, clone size, V gene, J gene, CDR3 DNA, CDR3 protein. A D gene is named only where the DNA matches it firmly. Clone size is given for some rows only: seen once, a few or many times, or a class if the clone is expanded.

NA,NA,TRBV6-5,TRBJ1-1,TGTGCCAGCAGTTACTCGCTGGGGCGCACTGAAGCTTTCTTT,CASSYSLGRTEAFF
NA,NA,TRBV5-6,TRBJ2-5,TGTGCCAGCAGCCTGGGAGTAGTAGAGACCCAGTACTTC,CASSLGVVETQYF
NA,NA,TRBV25-1,TRBJ1-2,TGTGCCAGCGTACCGCCGGGAACCTTCTATGGCTACACCTTC,CASVPPGTFYGYTF
NA,NA,TRBV5-4,TRBJ1-1,TGTGCCAGCAGCGCTGGACAGACCATGAACACTGAAGCTTTCTTT,CASSAGQTMNTEAFF
NA,NA,TRBV11-1,TRBJ2-1,TGTGCCAGCAGCTTCGGCTTTCATAACAGATACAATGAGCAGTTCTTC,CASSFGFHNRYNEQFF
NA,NA,TRBV7-2,TRBJ1-3,TGTGCCAGCAGCTCTAGGTCCAGAACCGGAAACACCATATATTTT,CASSSRSRTGNTIYF
NA,NA,TRBV7-3,TRBJ1-1,TGTGCCAGCAGCTCGAGGGGGGGTTACACTGAAGCTTTCTTT,CASSSRGGYTEAFF
NA,NA,TRBV5-8,TRBJ2-1,TGTGCCAGCAGCCTGGTCTCTCTCTATCGGAATGAGCAGTTCTTC,CASSLVSLYRNEQFF
NA,NA,TRBV6-5,TRBJ2-7,TGTGCCAGCAGTTATCCCGGGGTAACCTACGAGCAGTACTTC,CASSYPGVTYEQYF
TRBD1,NA,TRBV11-2,TRBJ1-1,TGTGCCAGCAGCTGGGGACAGAGAAACACTGAAGCTTTCTTT,CASSWGQRNTEAFF
TRBD1,few,TRBV19,TRBJ2-3,TGTGCCAGTAGCTCTTCAGGGGGCGCGGCAGATACGCAGTATTTT,CASSSSGGAADTQYF
NA,NA,TRBV28,TRBJ2-7,TGTGCCAGCAGTTCGAGTATGACCTACGAGCAGTACTTC,CASSSSMTYEQYF
TRBD1,NA,TRBV6-4,TRBJ2-3,TGTGCCAGCAGTGAAGGGACAGGGGGCGTCACGCAGTATTTT,CASSEGTGGVTQYF
NA,NA,TRBV7-2,TRBJ1-5,TGTGCCAGCAGCTTCAGGGACACCCGAAATCAGCCCCAGCATTTT,CASSFRDTRNQPQHF
TRBD1,few,TRBV11-2,TRBJ1-2,TGTGCCAGCAGCTTACACCCACAGGGGTATGGCTACACCTTC,CASSLHPQGYGYTF
NA,NA,TRBV11-1,TRBJ2-2,TGTGCCAGCAGCTCGAGATCAGGGGTTATCACCGGGGAGCTGTTTTTT,CASSSRSGVITGELFF
TRBD1,NA,TRBV9,TRBJ2-5,TGTGCCAGCAGCGTAGAGGGACAGCAGACCCAGTACTTC,CASSVEGQQTQYF
TRBD1,NA,TRBV28,TRBJ1-5,TGTGCCAGCAGTTCACGAACACAGGGGCAGCCCCAGCATTTT,CASSSRTQGQPQHF
NA,once,TRBV28,TRBJ2-7,TGTGCCAGCAGTCAGGGGTCCACCTACGAGCAGTACTTC,CASSQGSTYEQYF
TRBD2,NA,TRBV7-9,TRBJ2-1,TGTGCCAGCAGCTCTGATATACTAGCGGGGGGAGGGAATGAGCAGTTCTTC,CASSSDILAGGGNEQFF
TRBD1,NA,TRBV4-2,TRBJ1-4,TGTGCCAGCAGCCAACAGGACAGGGGGGATGAAAAACTGTTTTTT,CASSQQDRGDEKLFF
NA,NA,TRBV30,TRBJ1-4,TGTGCCTGGAGCCGGACAGCCAATGAAAAACTGTTTTTT,CAWSRTANEKLFF
NA,NA,TRBV30,TRBJ1-6,TGTGCCTGGAGTGTATCAGGGCTAAATTCACCCCTCCACTTT,CAWSVSGLNSPLHF
TRBD1,NA,TRBV4-3,TRBJ2-1,TGCGCCAGCAGCGGGACAGGGTACTCCGAGCAGTTCTTC,CASSGTGYSEQFF
TRBD1,NA,TRBV14,TRBJ2-3,TGTGCCAGCAGCCACCACAGACAGGGGAGCACAGATACGCAGTATTTT,CASSHHRQGSTDTQYF
NA,few,TRBV30,TRBJ1-2,TGTGCCTGGAGTGGGCACAGCACTAACTATGGCTACACCTTC,CAWSGHSTNYGYTF
TRBD1,NA,TRBV28,TRBJ1-5,TGTGCCAGCAGTTCCCCGACAGGGGGCTCCAATCAGCCCCAGCATTTT,CASSSPTGGSNQPQHF
TRBD1,NA,TRBV6-5,TRBJ1-6,TGTGCCAGCAGTTTTGACAGGGTGCCTTCACCCCTCCACTTT,CASSFDRVPSPLHF
TRBD2,NA,TRBV7-9,TRBJ2-7,TGTGCCAGCAGCCCACGGGGGGGTCAGGGTGTTATCCAGCAGTACTTC,CASSPRGGQGVIQQYF
NA,few,TRBV7-8,TRBJ1-6,TGTGCCAGCAGCTTAGCCCTCTCGAATTCACCCCTCCACTTT,CASSLALSNSPLHF
TRBD1,many,TRBV30,TRBJ1-6,TGTGCCTGGAGCTTAGGACAGGGTAATTCACCCCTCCACTTT,CAWSLGQGNSPLHF
TRBD2,NA,TRBV11-2,TRBJ2-2,TGTGCCAGCAGCCCAGCGGGGGGGCGGACCGGGGAGCTGTTTTTT,CASSPAGGRTGELFF
NA,NA,TRBV18,TRBJ1-5,TGTGCCAGCTCACCCCTTCCCGACAGGAACGCTCGCAATCAGCCCCAGCATTTT,CASSPLPDRNARNQPQHF
NA,NA,TRBV9,TRBJ2-7,TGTGCCAGCGCGAAGGCCTCCGGGGGCTACGAGCAGTACTTC,CASAKASGGYEQYF
TRBD1,NA,TRBV5-1,TRBJ1-6,TGCGCCAGCAGCCCAAATACAGGGGGAGGATCACCCCTCCACTTT,CASSPNTGGGSPLHF
TRBD1,NA,TRBV10-3,TRBJ1-2,TGTGCCATCAGTGAGTCACAGGGGGACGGCTACACCTTC,CAISESQGDGYTF
TRBD1,NA,TRBV5-1,TRBJ1-2,TGCGCCAGCAGCCCGGCCGGGACAGACTATGGCTACACCTTC,CASSPAGTDYGYTF
NA,NA,TRBV30,TRBJ2-4,TGTGCCTGGAGCTCCGCCGGTGGTACCAAAAACATTCAGTACTTC,CAWSSAGGTKNIQYF
TRBD1,NA,TRBV7-2,TRBJ1-3,TGTGCCAGCACCCGGGACAGGGTGTCTGGAAACACCATATATTTT,CASTRDRVSGNTIYF
TRBD2,NA,TRBV5-4,TRBJ2-1,TGTGCCAGCAGCGGGGGACTAGCGGGAAACTCCTACAATGAGCAGTTCTTC,CASSGGLAGNSYNEQFF
NA,NA,TRBV6-5,TRBJ1-5,TGTGCCAGCAGCCCCGGGTCCCCTCGGCAGCCCCAGCATTTT,CASSPGSPRQPQHF
TRBD1,NA,TRBV28,TRBJ2-7,TGTGCCTTAACCGGGACAGGGGGCCACGAGCAGTACTTC,CALTGTGGHEQYF
TRBD2,NA,TRBV28,TRBJ2-7,TGTGCCAGCAGTTCGGGGCGGGGGGCCCGCGAGCAGTACTTC,CASSSGRGAREQYF
TRBD2,NA,TRBV2,TRBJ2-1,TGTGCCAGCAGTGAACTAGCGGGGACCTCCTACAATGAGCAGTTCTTC,CASSELAGTSYNEQFF
TRBD2,NA,TRBV5-1,TRBJ2-7,TGCGCCAGCAGCTTGGGCGCGGGGGGTCAATACGAGCAGTACTTC,CASSLGAGGQYEQYF
TRBD1,NA,TRBV10-3,TRBJ2-3,TGTGCCATCAGGTCGACGGGACAGAGCACAGATACGCAGTATTTT,CAIRSTGQSTDTQYF
TRBD1,NA,TRBV11-3,TRBJ1-1,TGTGCCAGCAGCTTAGGCCGACAGGGCAGGGCTTTCTTT,CASSLGRQGRAFF
NA,once,TRBV5-4,TRBJ2-7,TGTGCCAGCAGCACTCAGGGGCTGGGCGAGCAGTACTTC,CASSTQGLGEQYF
NA,NA,TRBV18,TRBJ1-2,TGTGCCAGCTCACCGCAGGGGCAACCCCATAACTATGGCTACACCTTC,CASSPQGQPHNYGYTF
NA,NA,TRBV5-1,TRBJ1-4,TGCGCCAGCAGCTTCTTTGAAGGGGATAATGAAAAACTGTTTTTT,CASSFFEGDNEKLFF
TRBD1,once,TRBV7-3,TRBJ2-1,TGTGCCAGCAGCTTATTAGGGACAGGGTTAACCTACAATGAGCAGTTCTTC,CASSLLGTGLTYNEQFF
NA,once,TRBV29-1,TRBJ1-2,TGCAGCGTTGAAGAACAGTCAGGGTATGGCTACACCTTC,CSVEEQSGYGYTF
NA,once,TRBV5-4,TRBJ2-2,TGTGCCAGCAGCCTTTTTGGGGGGATCGCCGGGGAGCTGTTTTTT,CASSLFGGIAGELFF